These T cell receptor beta chains were read from a single sample in a study of identical twins. MiXCR, applied by TCRdb to the 5' RACE reads, yields one record per CDR3 protein. The sample lists 210,000 or so distinct CDR3 sequences, 6.5% to 8.5% seen once, with roughly 2% in the top ten. These sequences were also reported in another study, on yellow fever vaccine responses in identical twins.

The source material was memory (CD45RO+) T cells sorted from blood. The receptors stem from a woman in her late teens or twenties in good health. Both conserved end residues are part of each CDR3. The D gene is left open where the match is weak. Where a row states a size, it is once, few, many or the class of an expanded clone; other rows omit it.

TRBJ2-6 | few | TRBV6-1 | . | TGTGCCAGCAGCCGCAGGAACTCTGGGGCCAACGTCCTGACTTTC | CASSRRNSGANVLTF
TRBJ2-7 | few | TRBV20-1 | . | TGCAGTGCTAGAATGGGCGTCTACGAGCAGTACTTC | CSARMGVYEQYF
TRBJ1-5 | few | TRBV7-2 | . | TGTGCCAGCAGCGGGCAGCCGGGACTCAATAGCAATCAGCCCCAGCATTTT | CASSGQPGLNSNQPQHF
TRBJ2-3 | many | TRBV20-1 | . | TGCAGTGCTAGAGATAGTCAACCTCACCAACCCCCGTATTTT | CSARDSQPHQPPYF
TRBJ2-7 | few | TRBV7-8 | . | TGTGCCAGCAGCCCAGCGAGCTACGAGCAGTACTTC | CASSPASYEQYF
TRBJ2-1 | many | TRBV29-1 | TRBD2 | TGCAGCGTTAGAGCGGGACTACCCTCCTACAATGAGCAGTTCTTC | CSVRAGLPSYNEQFF
TRBJ2-7 | many | TRBV3-1 | . | TGTGCCAGCAGCCAAGATTTGATAGACTACGAGCAGTACTTC | CASSQDLIDYEQYF
TRBJ2-3 | . | TRBV2 | . | TGTGCCAGCAGTGGGGAGAATCATTTTTTT | CASSGENHFF
TRBJ2-1 | few | TRBV7-2 | . | TGTGCCAGCAGGCAAGGGGGTTGGGGATCCTACAATGAGCAGTTCTTC | CASRQGGWGSYNEQFF
TRBJ2-1 | . | TRBV4-3 | TRBD2 | TGCGCCAGCAGCCAGAAGACTAGCGGGAGAGGTAGGGTTCGGAATGAGCAGTTCTTC | CASSQKTSGRGRVRNEQFF
TRBJ2-3 | few | TRBV6-2/TRBV6-3 | . | TGTGCCAGCAACCTAAGGGGACCCACAGATACGCAGTATTTT | CASNLRGPTDTQYF
TRBJ1-2 | . | TRBV11-2 | . | TGTGCCAGCAGCTTACAGTCTAACTATGGCTACACCTTC | CASSLQSNYGYTF
TRBJ2-1 | . | TRBV5-1 | . | TGCGCCAGCAGCTTATTACAGGGTACGGGCACCGGTGAGCAGTTCTTC | CASSLLQGTGTGEQFF
TRBJ2-5 | . | TRBV20-1 | TRBD1 | TGCAGTGCTGCCAATCTGAAACAGGGGGCCCAAGAGACCCAGTACTTC | CSAANLKQGAQETQYF